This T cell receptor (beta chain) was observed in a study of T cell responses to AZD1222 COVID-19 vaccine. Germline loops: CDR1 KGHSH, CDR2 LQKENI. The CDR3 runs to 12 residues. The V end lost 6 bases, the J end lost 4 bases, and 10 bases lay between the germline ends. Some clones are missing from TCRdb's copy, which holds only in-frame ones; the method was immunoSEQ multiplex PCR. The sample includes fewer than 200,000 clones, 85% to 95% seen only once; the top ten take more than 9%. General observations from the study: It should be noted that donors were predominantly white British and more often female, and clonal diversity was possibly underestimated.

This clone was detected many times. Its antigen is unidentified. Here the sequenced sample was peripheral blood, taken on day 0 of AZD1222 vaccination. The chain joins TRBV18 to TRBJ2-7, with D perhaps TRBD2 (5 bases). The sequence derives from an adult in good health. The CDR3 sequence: CASSSVAYEQYF. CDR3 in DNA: TGTGCCAGCTCGAGTGTAGCGTACGAGCAGTACTTC.